This TCR beta chain was identified during a study of blood T cell repertoires in COVID-19. Study-wide context: The United States, Italy and Spain supplied acute and convalescent COVID-19 samples. PBMCs, B-cell-depleted T cells, or T cells were the source of the cDNA or gDNA that made up the material.

As processed by the authors: Quantification of nucleated cells was approximated via reference gene primer amplification. The table came from immunoSEQ multiplex PCR; TCRdb's copy has only in-frame clones and leaves some out. V, J and clone size derive from that table, while D and trimming were established from the DNA sequence. The data contain 60,000 to 75,000 clones, 80% to 90% of them singletons. Deletions cut 6 bases from V and 3 bases from J, with 15 bases between. This CDR3 comprises 14 residues. Per germline, CDR1 SGHKS and CDR2 YYEKEE (reference sequence). The receptor comes from a human donor in a cohort sampled during active COVID-19. The chain is built from TRBV5-5 and TRBJ1-2; D perhaps matches TRBD1 (6 bases). The sample was peripheral blood. This CDR3 is CASNPLGADYGYTF. CDR3 sequence (DNA): TGTGCCAGCAATCCCTTGGGGGCGGACTATGGCTACACCTTC.